This T cell receptor beta chain derives from a study of T cell responses to AZD1222 COVID-19 vaccine (dated by TCRdb to the early 2020s). About the study as a whole: AZD1222 recipients given second doses at about 4 weeks or at about 12 weeks were pooled, since spike-specific TCR depth and breadth were not found to differ between the two schedules. TCR sequencing was performed for fewer than 250 trial participants, of whom about 210 were given two doses of AZD1222 and around 25 were given two doses of MenACWY control vaccine. Trial participants were enrolled by age into 18-55, 56-69 and 70-plus year subgroups, with around 150, 28 and 57 TCR-sequenced participants respectively.

This clone was detected once. Which antigen it targets is not known. The sample holds no much larger clone one base away, and base qualities are not on file. Taken from the germline V gene (reference sequence), the CDR1 and CDR2 loops are SGHAT and FQDESV. The germline V end is reduced by 7 bases and the J end by 2 bases; junction bases left unmatched: 4. The CDR3 goes from the cysteine to the phenylalanine over 13 residues. Solely the CDR3 DNA is kept, with 39 bases framed from the first base. Overall study results and their limits: Conclusions about previously exposed vaccinees are limited, since just 5 or 6 AZD1222 recipients were seropositive for SARS-CoV-2 at baseline. CD4 TCRs associated with the vaccine covered the entire spike protein, and the dominant responses were in regions 160-218 and 743-854. Nearly half of unique spike-specific TCRs reportedly recognized epitopes outside regions mutated in the B.1.351 and B.1.1.7 variants. Because no samples from the day 14 peak response were available, repertoires could be characterized only after the peak T cell response. A significant rise in spike-specific TCR breadth and depth was observed after two AZD1222 doses relative to day 0 and relative to MenACWY recipients. In the small 56-69-year group, the increase in depth fell short of significance, most likely because of low power. Participants were mostly white British, with more females than males. The authors suggested clonal diversity may have been underestimated.

The CDR3 regions of human TCRbeta chains were analyzed by immunosequencing. Per the original workflow: Repertoire TCRs were checked for matches against a reference library of SARS-CoV-2-specific TCRs that had been generated using the MIRA antigen-specificity platform. Breadth was defined as the fraction of unique TCRs that were SARS-CoV-2-associated, and depth was defined as the fraction of total T cells that were SARS-CoV-2-associated. Each spike-specific TCR was assigned to its reactive spike region and to a CD4 or CD8 class using the MIRA data. Log10-transformed breadth and depth values were compared by one-way ANOVA with Sidak's multiple comparisons tests. The clones in this table, taken by TCRdb from immuneACCESS, are in-frame only. Not every clone is retained; where verified, under half of the shortfall comes from an unresolved V gene, and the cause of the rest is unknown. V and J calls and clone size follow that table, whereas D and trimming were derived from the DNA. In this sample the table shows 95,000 to 150,000 clones, about 87% of which occur a single time. The ten largest clonotypes hold over 9.5% of the sample.

Reading the label with the study, this specimen's time point is: baseline before first vaccination. The vaccinee samples were drawn from two UK trials, COV001 and COV002, one of which was a single-blind randomized controlled phase 2/3 trial testing AZD1222 (ChAdOx1 nCoV-19) in healthy adults. For TCRbeta chain sequencing, PBMC samples from trial participants were taken at day 0 and at day 28 after the second dose. The material sequenced was peripheral blood, taken on day 0 of AZD1222 vaccination. The sequence was collected from an adult in good health. The V gene is TRBV11-1 and the J gene is TRBJ1-2; 7 of the junction bases match TRBD1. The nucleotide sequence reads as follows: TGTGCCAGCACCTCACAGGGGAACTATGGCTACACCTTC. Its amino acids are CASTSQGNYGYTF.